This T cell receptor beta chain was sequenced for a study of regulatory T cells. Broader study findings: Roughly tenfold fewer unique productive TRB reads came from patient Treg samples versus control samples. The two patients with the most severe autoimmunity showed the strongest Treg restriction. Compared with autologous conventional CD4+ cells and control regulatory cells, CD3G-deficient regulatory T cells showed reduced diversity.

Only one count was recorded for this clone. Antigen unknown. The PCR used 52 TRBV and 13 TRBJ primers. Some clones are missing from TCRdb's copy, which holds only in-frame ones; the method was immunoSEQ multiplex PCR. The data show approximately 3,100 clones, around 96% seen once. Material: CD4+ Tregs sorted from blood. The receptor was isolated from a person under 35 with CD3G deficiency.

CDR3 region: CASSESRGWYTF. As DNA, the CDR3 is TGTGCCAGCAGTGAATCAAGGGGGTGGTACACCTTC. The rearrangement uses TRBV6-1 and TRBJ1-2; the D gene is possibly TRBD1 (6 bases). Trimming removed 2 bases from V and 11 bases from J, with 12 bases in between. The CDR3 runs 12 residues. Per the germline V gene, CDR1 is MNHNS and CDR2 is SASEGT.